This TCR beta chain was captured by sequencing in a study of CD8+CD57+ T cells in acquired aplastic anemia (dated by TCRdb to between 2018 and 2020). Background on the whole study: DNA extracted from sorted CD4+ and CD8+ cells had a mean of roughly 3.4 ug, with a range of roughly 0.17 to 30 ug. CD8+CD57+ expansion was defined as frequency above the mean frequency observed in healthy subjects. What the work shows at the level of the full study, not this receptor alone: CD8+ Simpson's diversity did not differ significantly between patients and healthy controls (P=0.060). Roughly 29 CD8+ CDR3 sequences were found to be shared between patients and controls, but these sequences appeared to be highly expressed in patients and within the immunodominant clones of the patients.

TCR beta VDJ combination and CDR3 sequence profiling used genomic DNA as the template. An Illumina HiSeq 2000 was the platform used for TCR repertoire sequencing. The authors' analysis ran thus. TRBV/TRBJ rearrangement plots, CDR3 size and DJ length profiles, and Simpson's diversity index were used to assess repertoires. The most abundant DNA sequence in the deep sequencing data was defined as the immunodominant clone. CDR3 amino acid sequences were screened for sharing across subjects and compared with published repertoires and the VDJdb database. The raw public data were reprocessed by TCRdb itself: fastp quality trimming at Q25, MiXCR clonotype calling, in-frame beta chains only. CDR3 protein duplicates are merged, each entry listing the most common genes and DNA. The V and J calls reflect TCRdb's pipeline rather than the authors' work. The sample table records about 240,000 distinct CDR3 sequences; around half of these occur just once. The ten top clones hold approximately 8% of the sample.

The CDR3 sequence holds 13 residues, the cysteine and phenylalanine included. Only the CDR3 DNA is retained, 39 bases long and in frame from the first base. Looking up the germline V gene (reference sequence) yields CDR1 DFQATT and CDR2 SNEGSKA. V gives up 2 bases and J gives up 4 bases, and the segment between their germline ends measures 9 bases. As concerns this clonotype: Its antigen has not been determined. It has no much larger one-base neighbor in the sample; base qualities were not kept.

Expansion of CD8+CD57+ cells had been shown by flow cytometry in the patients chosen for sequencing. Every patient had severe acquired aplastic anemia, diagnosed using the International Study of Aplastic Anemia and Agranulocytosis and Camitta criteria. No patient had received any therapy when blood was sampled. TCR repertoires of sorted CD4+ and CD8+ blood T cells from severe aplastic anemia patients and healthy subjects were deep-sequenced in the study. Patients were enrolled under clinicaltrials.gov protocols 00001620, 01623167, 00001397, 00071045, 00081523 and 00961064 in the USA. Ficoll-Paque density gradient centrifugation was used to isolate peripheral blood mononuclear cells. Before DNA extraction, CD4+ and CD8+ T cells were sorted with FACS or magnetic beads.

The rearrangement joined TRBV20-1 to TRBJ1-5; a weak D assignment points to TRBD1 (6 bases agree). Sequencing was performed on sorted CD4+, CD8+, or CD8+CD57+ T cells (not recorded which) from PBMCs. The source of this sequence is a human donor with aplastic anemia. In nucleotides, the sequence is TGCAGTGCTAGACCCGACAGGAATCAGCCCCAGCATTTT. The translation is CSARPDRNQPQHF.